This TCR beta chain was obtained from a study of T cells expressing NK-cell markers (dated by TCRdb to about 2020). Describing the broader study: Three sorted T-cell subsets (CD3+CD56+NKG2C+, CD3+CD56+NKG2C- and CD3+CD56-NKG2C+) from seven to nine donors had their TCR beta-chain repertoires profiled. Among the eight sequenced donors, seven were HCMV-seropositive and one was HCMV-seronegative. Randomly selected healthy volunteers, three men and five women, were used as the eight sequenced donors. Illumina HiSeq 2000/2500, MiSeq or NextSeq was used to sequence libraries as 2 x 150 bp reads.

Sequencing used an Illumina HiSeq 2000. The TCR beta cDNA libraries were made using 5'RACE template switching, a step that added both a universal primer site and unique molecular identifiers. Priming for cDNA synthesis came from the TCR beta constant segment, and two successive PCR amplification steps followed. Processing in the source paper ran as follows. MIGEC handled demultiplexing of the reads and grouping by UMI, while MiTCR was used to assemble and quantify clonotypes. Only TCR cDNA sequences supported by at least two reads were kept to exclude erroneous sequences. The tcR package was used for downstream repertoire analysis, and clonotypes were matched across fractions by CDR3 nucleotide sequence plus V segment. VDJmatch was used to annotate antigen specificity against VDJdb, with one amino acid substitution in CDR3 allowed. Following TCRdb reprocessing, every CDR3 protein sequence forms one entry, and DNA is not provided. The V and J calls were not made by the authors but by TCRdb's processing. This sample's table carries about half a million distinct CDR3 sequences. The ten largest make up more than 1.4% of the sample.

Points on this clonotype: This receptor's antigen is unknown.

HCMV serostatus was determined by detecting HCMV-specific IgG in serum with a commercial ELISA kit. Peripheral blood mononuclear cells were isolated from blood by Ficoll density gradient centrifugation. Overall study results and their limits: In six donors, the dominant CD3+CD56+NKG2C+ clonotypes ranked among the top 10 CD8+ clonotypes, making up roughly 1.0-7.0% of CD8+ T cells. Those dominant clonotypes were again the most abundant among CD3+CD56-NKG2C+ cells in four donors, at 28.3-60.1%. Whether the expanded NKG2C-expressing T cell clones were specific for HCMV antigens was left unclear.

Including cysteine and phenylalanine, the CDR3 has 11 amino acids. Only the protein is available. From a lookup of the germline V gene, CDR1 and CDR2 are SNHLY and FYNNEI. The rearranged segments are TRBV2 and TRBJ2-2. The source material was blood T cells: a sorted CD56 or NKG2C T cell subset, CD4+ or CD8+ T cells, or bulk PBMC T cells (not recorded which). The sequence came from a woman aged 45-65 years in good health. Donor details come from another sample of the same person, matched by shared clones. The CDR3 is CASSEPGELFF.